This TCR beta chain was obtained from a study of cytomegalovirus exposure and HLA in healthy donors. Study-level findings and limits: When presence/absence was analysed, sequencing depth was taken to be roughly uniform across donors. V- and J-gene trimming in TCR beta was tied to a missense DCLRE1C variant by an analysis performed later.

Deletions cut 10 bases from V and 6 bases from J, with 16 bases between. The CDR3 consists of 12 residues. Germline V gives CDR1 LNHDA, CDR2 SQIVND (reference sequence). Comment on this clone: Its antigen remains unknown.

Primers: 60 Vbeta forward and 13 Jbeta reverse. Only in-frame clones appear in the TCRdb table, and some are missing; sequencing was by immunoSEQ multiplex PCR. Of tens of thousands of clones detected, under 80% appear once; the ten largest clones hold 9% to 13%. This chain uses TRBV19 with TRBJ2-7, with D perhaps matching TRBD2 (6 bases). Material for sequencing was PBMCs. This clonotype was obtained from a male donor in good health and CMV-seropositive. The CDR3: CAIIRGGCEQYF. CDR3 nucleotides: TGTGCCATTATACGGGGAGGATGCGAGCAGTACTTC.